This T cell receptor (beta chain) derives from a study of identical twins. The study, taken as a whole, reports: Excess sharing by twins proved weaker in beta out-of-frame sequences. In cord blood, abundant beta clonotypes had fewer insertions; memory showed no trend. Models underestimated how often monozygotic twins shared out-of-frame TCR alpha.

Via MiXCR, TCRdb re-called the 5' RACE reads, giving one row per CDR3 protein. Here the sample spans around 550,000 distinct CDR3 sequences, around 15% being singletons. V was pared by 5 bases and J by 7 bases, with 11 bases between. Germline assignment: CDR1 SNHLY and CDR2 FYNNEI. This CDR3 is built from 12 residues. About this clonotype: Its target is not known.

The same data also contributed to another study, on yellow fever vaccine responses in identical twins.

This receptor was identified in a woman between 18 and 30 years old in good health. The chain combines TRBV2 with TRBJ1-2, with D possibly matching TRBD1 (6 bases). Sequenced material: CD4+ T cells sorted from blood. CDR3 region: CASSTGWVGYTF. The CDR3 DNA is TGTGCCAGCAGTACAGGGTGGGTTGGCTACACCTTC.